A selection of T cell receptor beta chains follows, all from one sample in a study of human T cells and chemical hapten exposure. TCRdb itself ran the RACE reads through MiXCR, one entry per CDR3 protein. The profile shows about 190,000 distinct CDR3 sequences, 20% to 25% of them singletons. The specimen was whole blood, collected in connection with sensitization to the hapten diphenylcyclopropenone (DPC). The receptors come from a woman aged 40 to 55 with alopecia areata. Some clones in this sample may be carry-over from other donors' samples. The CDR3 runs from the conserved cysteine through the conserved F or W. D genes are given only for firm matches. Only some rows state a clone size, as once, few, many or a class for expanded clones.

V gene	J gene	D gene	clone size	CDR3 DNA	CDR3 protein
TRBV6-5	TRBJ2-2	NA	NA	TGTGCCAGCAGCCCCGCCGGACCAATAAGGAACACCGGGGAGCTGTTTTTT	CASSPAGPIRNTGELFF
TRBV5-1	TRBJ1-1	TRBD1	NA	TGCGCCAGCACCCTCGGGACAGGGAGGGCTGAAGCTTTCTTT	CASTLGTGRAEAFF
TRBV20-1	TRBJ2-5	TRBD1	few	TGCAGTGCTTTCGGGACAGCACACCAAGAGACCCAGTACTTC	CSAFGTAHQETQYF
TRBV20-1	TRBJ1-6	NA	few	TGCAGTGCTATTAGTGGAAGACATAATTCACCCCTCCACTTT	CSAISGRHNSPLHF
TRBV4-3	TRBJ2-1	NA	NA	TGCGCCAGCAGCCGAGGGGGCGGGGTGAACAATGAGCAGTTCTTC	CASSRGGGVNNEQFF
TRBV29-1	TRBJ1-5	TRBD1	NA	TGCAGCGTGCAGACAGGGACAGGGAGTCAGCCCCAGCATTTT	CSVQTGTGSQPQHF
TRBV20-1	TRBJ2-7	TRBD1	few	TGCAGTGCGCGTCCGGGACAGGGCTACGAGCAGTACTTC	CSARPGQGYEQYF
TRBV7-8	TRBJ2-1	NA	few	TGTGCCAGCAGCTTAGAGTACGGGGTGCAGTTCTTC	CASSLEYGVQFF
TRBV5-1	TRBJ2-1	NA	many	TGCGCCAGCAGCTCCCAGGGGGAGCAGTTCTTC	CASSSQGEQFF
TRBV29-1	TRBJ2-1	NA	many	TGCAGCGTTGTCGCCGGCGTCCGTGCTGAGCAGTTCTTC	CSVVAGVRAEQFF
TRBV20-1	TRBJ2-1	TRBD2	NA	TGCAGTGCTTTCAGCGGGAGGAACTACAATGAGCAGTTCTTC	CSAFSGRNYNEQFF
TRBV6-2/TRBV6-3	TRBJ2-1	TRBD2	few	TGTGCCTCCAGACGTCTAGCGGACCGAAATGAGCAGTTCTTC	CASRRLADRNEQFF
TRBV28	TRBJ2-7	TRBD2	NA	TGTGCCAGCGAATCTAGCGGGACAACCTACGAGCAGTACTTC	CASESSGTTYEQYF
TRBV20-1	TRBJ1-6	TRBD1	many	TGCAGTGCTAGACTCAGGGGGGGTAATTCACCCCTCCACTTT	CSARLRGGNSPLHF
TRBV9	TRBJ2-7	TRBD1	NA	TGTGCCAGCAGCGTAGTAGTGGGGGACAGGGGGCCGCACGAGCAGTACTTC	CASSVVVGDRGPHEQYF
TRBV6-2/TRBV6-3	TRBJ1-1	NA	few	TGTGCCAGCAGTAACGGGCCCCCCCCCACTGAAGCTTTCTTT	CASSNGPPPTEAFF
TRBV20-1	TRBJ2-1	NA	few	TGCAGTGCTCCCGACTTGTACAGCTCCTACAATGAGCAGTTCTTC	CSAPDLYSSYNEQFF
TRBV7-9	TRBJ2-7	NA	few	TGTGCCAGCAGCGGGGGGGGGCCAAGCCGGGCCCTGGGCGAGCAGTACTTC	CASSGGGPSRALGEQYF
TRBV15	TRBJ1-5	TRBD1	NA	TGTGCCACCAGCAGAACCTGGACAGGGGATGGGAATCAGCCCCAGCATTTT	CATSRTWTGDGNQPQHF
TRBV10-3	TRBJ1-6	NA	NA	TGTGCCATCAGTGAGCCCGCCGTCGCTTCACCCCTCCACTTT	CAISEPAVASPLHF
TRBV5-8	TRBJ2-3	NA	NA	TGTGCCAGCAGCTTGGGGTATACGCAGTATTTT	CASSLGYTQYF
TRBV27	TRBJ2-7	NA	NA	TGTGCCAGCAGACGACAGGGCCGCTGGGGGGACGAGCAGTACTTC	CASRRQGRWGDEQYF
TRBV20-1	TRBJ1-6	NA	few	TGCAGTGCTAGAGGACCCATATCCACCCTTAACTATAATTCACCCCTCCACTTT	CSARGPISTLNYNSPLHF
TRBV4-3	TRBJ2-7	TRBD2	NA	TGCGCCAGCAGCCAAACTAGCGCGGCCTACGAGCAGTACTTC	CASSQTSAAYEQYF
TRBV6-5	TRBJ2-6	NA	many	TGTGCCAGCAGTTCAACAGGGATTGGGGCCAACGTCCTGACTTTC	CASSSTGIGANVLTF
TRBV29-1	TRBJ2-3	NA	NA	TGCAGCTTTGGGGGGGGCTCCCCCACAGATACGCAGTATTTT	CSFGGGSPTDTQYF
TRBV6-5	TRBJ2-6	NA	few	TGTGCCAGCAGTTACGGGGCCTCTGGGGCCAACGTCCTGACTTTC	CASSYGASGANVLTF